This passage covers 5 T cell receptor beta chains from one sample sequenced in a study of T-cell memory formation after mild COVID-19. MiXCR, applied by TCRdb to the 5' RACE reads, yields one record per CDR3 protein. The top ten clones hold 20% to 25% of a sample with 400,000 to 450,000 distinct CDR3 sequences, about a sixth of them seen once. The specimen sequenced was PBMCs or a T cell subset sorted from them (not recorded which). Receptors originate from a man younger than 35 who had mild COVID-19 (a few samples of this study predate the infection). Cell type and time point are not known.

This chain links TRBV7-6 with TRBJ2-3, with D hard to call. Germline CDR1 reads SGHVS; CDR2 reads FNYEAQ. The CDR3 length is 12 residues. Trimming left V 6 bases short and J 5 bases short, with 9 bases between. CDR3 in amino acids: CASRSIRDTQYF. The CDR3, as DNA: TGTGCCAGCAGGTCAATCAGAGATACGCAGTATTTT.

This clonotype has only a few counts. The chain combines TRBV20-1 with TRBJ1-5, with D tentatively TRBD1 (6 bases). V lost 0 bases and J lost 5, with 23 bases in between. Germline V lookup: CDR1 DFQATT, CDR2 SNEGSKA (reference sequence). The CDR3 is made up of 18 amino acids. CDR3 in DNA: TGCAGTGCTAGAGATTTGGCAGGGGAAGGCAGGGGCCATCAGCCCCAGCATTTT. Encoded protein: CSARDLAGEGRGHQPQHF.

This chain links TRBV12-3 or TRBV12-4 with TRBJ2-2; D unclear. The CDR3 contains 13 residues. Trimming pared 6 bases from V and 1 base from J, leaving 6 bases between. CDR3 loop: CASRERNTGELFF. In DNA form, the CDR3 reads TGTGCCAGCAGGGAGCGGAACACCGGGGAGCTGTTTTTT.

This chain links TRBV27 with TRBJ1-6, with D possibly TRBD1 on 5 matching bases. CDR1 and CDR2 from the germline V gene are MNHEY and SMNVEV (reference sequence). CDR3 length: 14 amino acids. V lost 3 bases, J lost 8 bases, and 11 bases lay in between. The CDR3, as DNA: TGTGCCAGCAGTTTTAATGGGGCAGATTCACCCCTCCACTTT. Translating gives CASSFNGADSPLHF.

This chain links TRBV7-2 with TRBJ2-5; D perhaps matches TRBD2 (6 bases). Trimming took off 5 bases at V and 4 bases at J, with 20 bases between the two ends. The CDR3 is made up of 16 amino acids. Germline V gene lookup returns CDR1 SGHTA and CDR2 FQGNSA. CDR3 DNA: TGTGCCAGCAGCCCCGGGGGTACTAGCCGCCGAGAGACCCAGTACTTC. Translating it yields CASSPGGTSRRETQYF. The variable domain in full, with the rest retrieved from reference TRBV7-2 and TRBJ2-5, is GAGVSQSPSNKVTEKGKDVELRCDPISGHTALYWYRQSLGQGLEFLIYFQGNSAPDKSGLPSDRFSAERTGGSVSTLTIQRTQQEDSAVYLCASSPGGTSRRETQYFGPGTRLLVL.